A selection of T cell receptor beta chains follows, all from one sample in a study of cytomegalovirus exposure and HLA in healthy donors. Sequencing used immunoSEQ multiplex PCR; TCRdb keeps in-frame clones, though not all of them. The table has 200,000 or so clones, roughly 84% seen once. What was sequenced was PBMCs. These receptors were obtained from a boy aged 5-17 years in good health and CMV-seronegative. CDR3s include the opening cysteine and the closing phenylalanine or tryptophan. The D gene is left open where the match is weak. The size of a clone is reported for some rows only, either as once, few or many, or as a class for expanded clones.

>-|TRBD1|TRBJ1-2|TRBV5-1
CASSHPDRWYYGYTF
TGCGCCAGCAGCCACCCGGACAGGTGGTACTATGGCTACACCTTC
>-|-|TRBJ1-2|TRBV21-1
CASSKLCTVLNYGYTF
TGTGCCAGCAGCAAACTATGTACAGTCCTTAACTATGGCTACACCTTC
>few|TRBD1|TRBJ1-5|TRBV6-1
CASSEPRGLNQPQHF
TGTGCCAGCAGTGAACCCAGGGGGCTTAATCAGCCCCAGCATTTT
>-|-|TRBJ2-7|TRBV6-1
CASQTAYSYEQYF
TGTGCCAGCCAGACAGCGTACTCCTACGAGCAGTACTTC
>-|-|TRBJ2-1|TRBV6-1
CASRVRQVGNEQFF
TGTGCCAGCAGGGTTCGACAGGTCGGCAATGAGCAGTTCTTC
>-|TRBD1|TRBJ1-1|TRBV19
CATTGRKQGIKNTEAFF
TGTGCCACTACGGGGAGAAAACAGGGGATAAAAAACACTGAAGCTTTCTTT
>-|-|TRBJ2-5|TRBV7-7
CASSLIRAGETQYF
TGTGCTAGCAGCTTAATCAGGGCCGGGGAGACCCAGTACTTC
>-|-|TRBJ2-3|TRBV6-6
CASSLGGLGTDTQYF
TGTGCCAGCAGCCTAGGGGGATTGGGAACAGATACGCAGTATTTT
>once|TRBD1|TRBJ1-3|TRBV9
CASSGGGVGNTIYF
TGTGCCAGCAGCGGAGGGGGCGTCGGAAACACCATATATTTT
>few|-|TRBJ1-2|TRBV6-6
CASSTSWGGYYGYTF
TGTGCCAGCAGTACCTCATGGGGGGGATACTATGGCTACACCTTC
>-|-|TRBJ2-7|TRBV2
CASSDRRRGNYEQYF
TGTGCCAGCAGTGACCGGCGTAGGGGGAACTACGAGCAGTACTTC
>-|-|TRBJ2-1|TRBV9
CASSVGLSSYNEQFF
TGTGCCAGCAGCGTCGGGTTGAGCTCCTACAATGAGCAGTTCTTC
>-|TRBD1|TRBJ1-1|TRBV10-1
CASSESTGGHTEAFF
TGCGCCAGCAGTGAGTCTACAGGGGGGCACACTGAAGCTTTCTTT
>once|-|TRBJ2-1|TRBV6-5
CASRGSSPSNEQFF
TGTGCCAGCAGGGGTTCCTCCCCTAGCAATGAGCAGTTCTTC
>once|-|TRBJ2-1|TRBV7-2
CASSNLLRVSYNEQFF
TGTGCCAGCAGCAACTTACTACGGGTCTCTTACAATGAGCAGTTCTTC
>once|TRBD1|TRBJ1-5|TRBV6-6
CASSARDRGVQPQHF
TGTGCCAGCAGCGCCCGGGACAGGGGGGTACAGCCCCAGCATTTT
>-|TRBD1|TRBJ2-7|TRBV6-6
CASSYSGTGISEQYF
TGTGCCAGCAGTTACTCGGGGACAGGGATAAGCGAGCAGTACTTC
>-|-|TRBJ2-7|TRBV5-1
CASSRNGVGYEQYF
TGCGCCAGCAGCAGAAACGGGGTCGGCTACGAGCAGTACTTC
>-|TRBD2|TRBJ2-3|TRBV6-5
CASSYASGSTDTQYF
TGTGCCAGCAGTTACGCTAGCGGGAGCACAGATACGCAGTATTTT
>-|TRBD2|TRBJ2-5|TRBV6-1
CASSVIAGGQETQYF
TGTGCCAGCAGTGTGATAGCGGGGGGGCAAGAGACCCAGTACTTC
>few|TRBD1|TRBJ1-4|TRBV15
CATSRDPGQGGEKLFF
TGTGCCACCAGCAGAGATCCCGGACAGGGGGGAGAAAAACTGTTTTTT
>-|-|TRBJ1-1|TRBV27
CASSLYGGGNTEAFF
TGTGCCAGCAGTTTATATGGGGGCGGGAACACTGAAGCTTTCTTT
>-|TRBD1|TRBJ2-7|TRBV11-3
CASSSDRSDEQYF
TGTGCCAGCAGCTCGGACAGGTCCGACGAGCAGTACTTC
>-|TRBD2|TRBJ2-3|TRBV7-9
CASSLGRTSSDTQYF
TGTGCCAGCAGCTTAGGACGGACTAGCTCGGATACGCAGTATTTT